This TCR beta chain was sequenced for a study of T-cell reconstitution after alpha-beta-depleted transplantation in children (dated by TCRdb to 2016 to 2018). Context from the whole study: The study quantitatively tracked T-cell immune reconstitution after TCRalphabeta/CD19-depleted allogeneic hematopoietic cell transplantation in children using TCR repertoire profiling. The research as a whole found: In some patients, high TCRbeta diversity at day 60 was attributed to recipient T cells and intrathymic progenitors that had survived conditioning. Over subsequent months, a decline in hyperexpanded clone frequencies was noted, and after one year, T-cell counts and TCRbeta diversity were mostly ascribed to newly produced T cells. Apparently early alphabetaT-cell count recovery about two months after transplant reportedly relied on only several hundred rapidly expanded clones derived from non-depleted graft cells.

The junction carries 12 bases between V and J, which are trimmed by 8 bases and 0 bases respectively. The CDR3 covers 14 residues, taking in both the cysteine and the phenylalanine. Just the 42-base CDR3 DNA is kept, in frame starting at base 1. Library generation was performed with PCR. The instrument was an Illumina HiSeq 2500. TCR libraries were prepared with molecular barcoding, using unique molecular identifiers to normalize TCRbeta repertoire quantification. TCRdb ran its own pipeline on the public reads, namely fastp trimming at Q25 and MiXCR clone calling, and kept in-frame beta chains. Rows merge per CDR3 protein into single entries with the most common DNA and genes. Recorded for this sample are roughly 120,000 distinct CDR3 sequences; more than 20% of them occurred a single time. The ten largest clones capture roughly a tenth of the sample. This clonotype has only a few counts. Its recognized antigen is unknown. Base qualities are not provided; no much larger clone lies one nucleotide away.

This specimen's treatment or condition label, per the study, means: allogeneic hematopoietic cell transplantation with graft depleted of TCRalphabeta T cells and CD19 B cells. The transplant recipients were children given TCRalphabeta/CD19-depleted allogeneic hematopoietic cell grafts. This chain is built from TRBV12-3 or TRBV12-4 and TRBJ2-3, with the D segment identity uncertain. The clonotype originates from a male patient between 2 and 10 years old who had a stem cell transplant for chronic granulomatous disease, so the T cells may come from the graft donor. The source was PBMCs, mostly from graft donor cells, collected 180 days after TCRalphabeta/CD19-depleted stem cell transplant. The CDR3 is CASAYGLSTDTQYF. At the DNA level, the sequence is TGTGCCAGCGCCTACGGCCTCAGCACAGATACGCAGTATTTT.